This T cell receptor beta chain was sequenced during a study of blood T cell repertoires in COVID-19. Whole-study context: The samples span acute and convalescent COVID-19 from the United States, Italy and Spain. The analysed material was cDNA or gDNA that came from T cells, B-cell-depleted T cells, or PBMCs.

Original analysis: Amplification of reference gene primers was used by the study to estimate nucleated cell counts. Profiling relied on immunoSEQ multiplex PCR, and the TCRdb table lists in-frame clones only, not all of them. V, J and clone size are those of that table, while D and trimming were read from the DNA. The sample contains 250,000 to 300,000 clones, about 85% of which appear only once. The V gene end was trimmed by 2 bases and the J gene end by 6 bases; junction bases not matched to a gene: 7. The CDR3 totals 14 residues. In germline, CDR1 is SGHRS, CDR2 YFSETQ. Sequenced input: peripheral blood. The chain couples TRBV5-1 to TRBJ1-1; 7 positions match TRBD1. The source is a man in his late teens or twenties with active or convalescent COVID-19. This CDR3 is CASSFGSGQAEAFF. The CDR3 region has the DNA TGCGCCAGCAGCTTCGGATCCGGACAGGCTGAAGCTTTCTTT.